A selection of T cell receptor beta chains follows, all from one sample in a study of blood T cell repertoires in COVID-19. Profiled with immunoSEQ multiplex PCR; TCRdb holds only in-frame clones, not every one. The data hold a few hundred thousand clones, with 86% observed a single time. Sequences were obtained from peripheral blood. The source is a woman aged 50 to 60 with COVID-19, enrolled during active disease. Each CDR3 is given with its conserved first and last residue. The D gene is left open where the match is weak. Expanded clones get a size class; other rows say once, few or many, or leave the size out.

v_gene	d_gene	abundance	j_gene	CDR3nt	CDR3aa
TRBV19	NA	NA	TRBJ1-3	TGTGCCAGAAACCTACGTCCCCGGAGCTCTGGAAACACCATATATTTT	CARNLRPRSSGNTIYF
TRBV11-2	NA	few	TRBJ1-2	TGTGCCAGCAGCTTAGTAATGAACTATGGCTACACCTTC	CASSLVMNYGYTF
TRBV5-1	NA	NA	TRBJ2-1	TGCGCCAGCAGCTTGGAGGGAGGAAACTACAATGAGCAGTTCTTC	CASSLEGGNYNEQFF
TRBV27	TRBD1	NA	TRBJ1-6	TGTGCCAGCAGTTCCCTACGTACAGGGGGGATGTCACCCCTCCACTTT	CASSSLRTGGMSPLHF
TRBV19	NA	NA	TRBJ1-5	TGTGCCACCGACAATTCCGTAGGTCCCCCTCAGCCCCAGCATTTT	CATDNSVGPPQPQHF
TRBV27	NA	NA	TRBJ1-1	TGTGCCAGCAGAACGGGACTAGTGAACACTGAAGCTTTCTTT	CASRTGLVNTEAFF
TRBV28	TRBD2	once	TRBJ2-5	TGTGCCAGCAGTTTCCACATGGGGGGGACTAAAGAGACCCAGTACTTC	CASSFHMGGTKETQYF
TRBV27	NA	NA	TRBJ2-1	TGTGCCAGCAGTTTCCGAGGAAACAATGAGCAGTTCTTC	CASSFRGNNEQFF
TRBV5-4	TRBD2	NA	TRBJ2-2	TGTGCCAGCAGCCCTCTAGCGGGGGGCGCCTACACCGGGGAGCTGTTTTTT	CASSPLAGGAYTGELFF
TRBV6-5	NA	NA	TRBJ1-2	TGTGCCAGCAGTTCTTGGTCCGGGAACTATGGCTACACCTTC	CASSSWSGNYGYTF
TRBV5-1	TRBD2	once	TRBJ2-7	TGCGCCAGCAGTTTTACTAGCGGGGGCTACGAGCAGTACTTC	CASSFTSGGYEQYF
TRBV5-4	NA	NA	TRBJ2-5	TGTGCCAGCAGCCCCACCGCTGGACAGTCTCAAGAGACCCAGTACTTC	CASSPTAGQSQETQYF
TRBV6-2/TRBV6-3	TRBD1	NA	TRBJ1-1	TGTGCCAGCAGCCGAGGGGGCTTGGGCACTGAAGCTTTCTTT	CASSRGGLGTEAFF
TRBV12-3/TRBV12-4	NA	once	TRBJ2-7	TGTGCCAGCAGTTTAATCCCCGGCGAGCAGTACTTC	CASSLIPGEQYF
TRBV24-1	TRBD1	NA	TRBJ2-3	TGTGCCACCAGTGATCGGGACAGGGGGTTCCCTAGCACAGATACGCAGTATTTT	CATSDRDRGFPSTDTQYF
TRBV6-5	TRBD1	NA	TRBJ1-1	TGTGCCAGCAAGGGGACAGGGTTTTTGGGGACTGAAGCTTTCTTT	CASKGTGFLGTEAFF
TRBV20-1	NA	NA	TRBJ1-2	TGCAGTGCTAGTCGGGACACCTTC	CSASRDTF
TRBV11-3	TRBD1	NA	TRBJ1-3	TGTGCCAGCAGCCGGACAGGGGACACCATATATTTT	CASSRTGDTIYF
TRBV7-8	NA	NA	TRBJ1-2	TGTGCCAGCAGCCTATCAGACAGGAACTATGGCTACACCTTC	CASSLSDRNYGYTF
TRBV4-1	NA	many	TRBJ1-3	TGCGCCAGCAGCCAAGTAGAAATCTGGCAGGGGCAAGGAAACACCATATATTTT	CASSQVEIWQGQGNTIYF
TRBV7-9	NA	NA	TRBJ2-6	TGTGCCAGCCCCCGAGGGACACTAGACTTCTCTGGGGCCAACGTCCTGACTTTC	CASPRGTLDFSGANVLTF
TRBV29-1	TRBD1	NA	TRBJ2-1	TGCAGCATTCCGGGACAGGGTTCCAATGAGCAGTTCTTC	CSIPGQGSNEQFF
TRBV29-1	NA	once	TRBJ2-7	TGCAGCGTTGAACCCCGTGGCCAGCAGTACTTC	CSVEPRGQQYF
TRBV11-3	NA	NA	TRBJ1-1	TGTGCCAGCTTAGGATCGGGAAACACTGAAGCTTTCTTT	CASLGSGNTEAFF
TRBV10-3	NA	once	TRBJ2-6	TGTGCCATCAGCCACAGGGAAACTGGGGCCAACGTCCTGACTTTC	CAISHRETGANVLTF
TRBV5-1	NA	NA	TRBJ2-3	TGCGCCAGCAGCTTGGAGAGACTAGGTACGCAGTATTTT	CASSLERLGTQYF
TRBV7-2	NA	NA	TRBJ2-3	TGTGCCAGCAGTTACGGACTTTTGGATACGCAGTATTTT	CASSYGLLDTQYF
TRBV4-1	NA	NA	TRBJ2-1	TGCGCCAGCAGCCAAGATATTGGAGGGGGCGCGCACAATGAGCAGTTCTTC	CASSQDIGGGAHNEQFF
TRBV19	NA	once	TRBJ2-2	TGTGCCAGTAGTAGACCCCGCTCGGGGACCGGGGAGCTGTTTTTT	CASSRPRSGTGELFF
TRBV11-3	TRBD1	NA	TRBJ1-6	TGTGCCAGCAGCCCTAGACAGGGTTGGTCACCCCTCCACTTT	CASSPRQGWSPLHF
TRBV19	TRBD1	many	TRBJ2-1	TGTGCCAGTTCGGACAGGGGTGGGGATGAGCAGTTCTTC	CASSDRGGDEQFF
TRBV14	NA	NA	TRBJ1-2	TGTGCCAGCAGCCAAGATCGGCAGGGACTTGGCTACACCTTC	CASSQDRQGLGYTF
TRBV18	TRBD1	NA	TRBJ2-2	TGTGCCAGCTCGCTTACCGGGACAGGGGAAACCGGGGAGCTGTTTTTT	CASSLTGTGETGELFF
TRBV2	NA	few	TRBJ1-1	TGTGCCAGCAGTGAAGCGCTAGCAGCCGGAGTGGGTGTTGAAGCTTTCTTT	CASSEALAAGVGVEAFF
TRBV4-1	NA	NA	TRBJ1-1	TGCGCCAGCAGCCATCAGGTGAACACTGAAGCTTTCTTT	CASSHQVNTEAFF
TRBV27	TRBD1	NA	TRBJ2-1	TGTGCCAGCAGTTTATCCCCACGACAGGGGGCTGTGGATGAGCAGTTCTTC	CASSLSPRQGAVDEQFF
TRBV5-1	NA	NA	TRBJ2-2	TGCGCCAGCAGCTTGGACTTGGGGCCCGCCCGGGAGCTGTTTTTT	CASSLDLGPARELFF
TRBV2	TRBD2	NA	TRBJ2-3	TGTGCCAGCAGGAGGGTGCGGGGGAGCACAGATACGCAGTATTTT	CASRRVRGSTDTQYF
TRBV2	NA	few	TRBJ2-7	TGTGCCAGCAGTGAAAGGTTTGCTAGCTACGAGCAGTACTTC	CASSERFASYEQYF
TRBV5-1	NA	NA	TRBJ1-2	TGCGCCAGTTCCCGGGAGGGAGCCGGGGATGGCTACACCTTC	CASSREGAGDGYTF
TRBV18	TRBD1	few	TRBJ1-3	TGTGCCAGCTCACCACGATCTAGGACAGGTTTTGGAAACACCATATATTTT	CASSPRSRTGFGNTIYF
TRBV7-8	TRBD1	NA	TRBJ1-2	TGTGCCAGCAGCTTCCTCGGACAGGGGGCCTCCTATGGCTACACCTTC	CASSFLGQGASYGYTF
TRBV7-9	TRBD1	NA	TRBJ1-4	TGTGCCAGCAGCGGGACAGCCGAAAAACTGTTTTTT	CASSGTAEKLFF
TRBV4-3	TRBD1	NA	TRBJ2-7	TGCGCCAGCAGCCTCCATACCGGGACAGGGAGGAACGAGCAGTACTTC	CASSLHTGTGRNEQYF
TRBV6-6	TRBD1	few	TRBJ1-5	TGTGCCAGCAGTTACTCGGGACAGGGCAATCAGCCCCAGCATTTT	CASSYSGQGNQPQHF
TRBV5-1	NA	few	TRBJ1-6	TGCGCCAGCAGCGCGGGAGGGGCAAATTCACCCCTCCACTTT	CASSAGGANSPLHF
TRBV28	TRBD2	few	TRBJ2-3	TGTGCCAGCAAGAGTAAGGGGCTAGCGGGAAAAGGGGGGCAGTATTTT	CASKSKGLAGKGGQYF
TRBV9	TRBD2	once	TRBJ2-3	TGTGCCAGCAGCGGGAGCGGGGTACTCAATACGCAGTATTTT	CASSGSGVLNTQYF